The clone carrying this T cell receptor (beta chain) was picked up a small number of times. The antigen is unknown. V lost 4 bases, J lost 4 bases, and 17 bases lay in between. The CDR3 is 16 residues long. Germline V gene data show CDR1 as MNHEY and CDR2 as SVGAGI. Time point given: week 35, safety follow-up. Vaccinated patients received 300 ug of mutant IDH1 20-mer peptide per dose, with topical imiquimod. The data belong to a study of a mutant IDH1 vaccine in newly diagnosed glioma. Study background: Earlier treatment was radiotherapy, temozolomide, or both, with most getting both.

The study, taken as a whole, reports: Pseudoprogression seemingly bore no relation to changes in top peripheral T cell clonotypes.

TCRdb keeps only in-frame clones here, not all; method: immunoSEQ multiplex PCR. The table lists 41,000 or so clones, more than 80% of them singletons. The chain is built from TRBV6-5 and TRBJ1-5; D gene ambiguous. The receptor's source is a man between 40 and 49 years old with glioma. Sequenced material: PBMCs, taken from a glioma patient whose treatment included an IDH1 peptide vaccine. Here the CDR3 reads CASSSPTIVGNQPQHF. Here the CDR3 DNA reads TGTGCCAGCAGTTCCCCAACCATCGTGGGGAATCAGCCCCAGCATTTT.